This T cell receptor (beta chain) emerged from a study of shared clonotypes between healthy human individuals. For the study at large: Per donor, three plates held CD4 naive cells, three held CD4 memory, two held CD8 naive and one held CD8 memory. Whole-study findings and limits: Generally, naive subsets came out with larger estimated richness than memory subsets. The sharing of about 5% of naive CD4 clonotypes was seen across a handful of donors.

This clone was counted a few times. The antigen is unknown. Naive CD8 cells comprised CD45RO-negative, CCR7-positively selected cells, excluding terminally differentiated effector memory CD45RA+ cells. Adults of Caucasian background living in Nashville, Tennessee made up all donors. V was shortened by 1 base and J by 9 bases, with 10 bases between the two germline ends. The germline V gene has CDR1 GTSNPN and CDR2 SVGIG (reference sequence). The CDR3 has 13 residues. Profiled with immunoSEQ multiplex PCR; TCRdb holds only in-frame clones, not every one. The sample holds roughly 2 million clones, about 95% seen once.

Sample: naive CD8+ T cells sorted from blood. This chain links TRBV30 with TRBJ1-6, with D possibly TRBD1 on 5 matching bases. This TCR was sampled from a man aged 18 to 30 in good health. The CDR3 DNA follows: TGTGCCTGGAGTGAACAGAGGGGTTCACCCCTCCACTTT. It translates to CAWSEQRGSPLHF.